Sequencing of this TCR beta chain was carried out in a study of T-cell memory formation after mild COVID-19. Study-wide points: Pre-infection memory carried some responding clones, suggesting that cross-reactive memory joined. CD4+ clones that contracted lay mainly in CM and EM; CD8+ ones lay in EMRA. A second wave expanding day 15 to 37 was CD4+-biased; contracting clones were balanced.

The germline gives CDR1 SGHTA, CDR2 FQGNSA. The CDR3 consists of 17 residues. V was trimmed by 5 bases and J by 0 bases, leaving 14 bases between them. MiXCR, run by TCRdb on the 5' RACE reads, gives a single entry per CDR3 protein. The sample has 150,000 to 200,000 distinct CDR3 sequences, roughly 15% seen once; the top ten hold over 12%. About this clonotype itself: Its target is not known.

Sample: PBMCs or a T cell subset sorted from them (not recorded which). The receptor's source is an adult woman who had mild COVID-19 (a few samples of this study predate the infection). Cell type and time point are not known. The chain uses TRBV7-2 and TRBJ2-6, with TRBD1 as a possible D gene (6 bases). CDR3 bases: TGTGCCAGCAGCCCCGGAACAGGGTTCTCTGGGGCCAACGTCCTGACTTTC. Its translation is CASSPGTGFSGANVLTF.